This T cell receptor beta chain was found in a study of Ad26.COV2.S vaccination and SARS-CoV-2 variants. Regarding treatment: some 20 received Ad26.COV2.S at low or high dose, single or two shots; roughly five received placebo; per-sample allocation not given. Sampling was done on day 63 after the first vaccine or placebo injection. CDR3 length equals 17 residues. V trimming: 3 bases; J trimming: 0 bases; junction bases outside the gene matches: 8. The germline gives CDR1 LNHNV, CDR2 YYDKDF (reference sequence). Here immunoSEQ multiplex PCR was the method, and the copy in TCRdb shows in-frame clones only, minus some. The table shows 440,000 or so clones, with about nine tenths occurring only once.

The input for sequencing was peripheral blood, taken in a trial of Ad26.COV2.S vaccine versus placebo. The receptor was derived from a person aged 18-60 years who received the Ad26.COV2.S COVID-19 vaccine or a placebo. This chain joins TRBV15 and TRBJ2-3; 8 bases line up with TRBD1. Here the CDR3 reads CATSREDGQGSTDTQYF. The CDR3 DNA follows: TGTGCCACCAGCAGGGAAGACGGACAGGGAAGCACAGATACGCAGTATTTT.